These 23 T cell receptor beta chains came from one sample sequenced in a study of blood T cell repertoires in COVID-19. The method was immunoSEQ multiplex PCR; TCRdb's version includes in-frame clones alone and lacks a portion of them. Among about 220,000 clones, around three quarters were seen once, and the ten largest hold under 8.5%. Sequenced material: peripheral blood. The receptors were sampled from a woman in her 70s with acute or convalescent COVID-19.

The table lists this clone with a count of one. V is TRBV7-2 and J is TRBJ2-7; 9 bases are shared with TRBD2. Germline lookup yields CDR1 SGHTA and CDR2 FQGNSA. The length of the CDR3 is 16 residues. The J segment lost 12 bases and the V segment lost 6 bases, leaving 21 bases of the junction unmatched. CDR3 nucleotides: TGTGCCAGCAGGATACTCAGCGGGGGGAAGGTTGGGTCCCTGTACTTC. This translates into CASRILSGGKVGSLYF.

The chain employs TRBV10-1 and TRBJ2-5, with D perhaps matching TRBD2 (7 bases). This CDR3 is built from 16 residues. V was trimmed by 6 bases and J by 4 bases, leaving 21 bases between them. The germline CDR1 and CDR2 sequences are WNHNN and SYGVQD (reference sequence). The CDR3 region has the DNA TGCGCCAGCAGAGGGGGGACTACTATCGACCGAGAGACCCAGTACTTC. Residues: CASRGGTTIDRETQYF.

The rearrangement joins TRBV28 to TRBJ1-1; 7 bases are shared with TRBD1. The CDR3 runs 14 residues. Germline CDR1 MDHEN, CDR2 SYDVKM. V gave up 6 bases and J gave up 3 bases; unmatched junction bases: 7. The CDR3 region has the DNA TGTGCCAGCAGGCCAGGGGGTAAGGACACTGAAGCTTTCTTT. Translation: CASRPGGKDTEAFF.

The sample holds one count of this clone. CDR3 sequence reads: CATPNEDTQYF. CDR3 DNA sequence: TGTGCCACCCCTAATGAGGATACGCAGTATTTT. This sequence joins TRBV24-1 and TRBJ2-3; D not resolved. Germline CDR1 and CDR2: KGHDR and SFDVKD. CDR3 length equals 11 residues. V lost 9 bases, J lost 6 bases, and 9 bases lay in between.

This clone was seen only a few times. The CDR3 here is CAWRTSAGGYTF. The CDR3 DNA follows: TGTGCCTGGAGAACGTCGGCGGGGGGCTACACCTTC. V is TRBV30 and J is TRBJ1-2; no firm D call. CDR3 size: 12 residues. Trimming pared 3 bases from V and 8 bases from J, leaving 13 bases between. Germline V CDR1 and CDR2: GTSNPN, SVGIG (reference sequence). Complete variable domain (other parts from reference TRBV30 and TRBJ1-2): SQTIHQWPATLVQPVGSPLSLECTVEGTSNPNLYWYRQAAGRGLQLLFYSVGIGQISSEVPQNLSASRPQDRQFILSSKKLLLSDSGFYLCAWRTSAGGYTFGSGTRLTVV.

The chain employs TRBV7-3 and TRBJ2-2; 9 bases map to TRBD1. CDR1 SGHTA and CDR2 FQGTGA come from the germline V gene. The CDR3 is 16 residues long. Trimming took 0 bases from V and 5 from J; bases not matched to a gene: 4. The CDR3 DNA reads as TGTGCCAGCAGCTTAACATCCGGGACAGGGACCGGGGAGCTGTTTTTT. It translates to CASSLTSGTGTGELFF.

The chain has TRBV4-3 and TRBJ1-4, with D tentatively TRBD1 (6 bases). The CDR3 is 15 residues long. The germline gives CDR1 LGHNA, CDR2 YSLEER. Trimming cost V 0 bases and J 8 bases, with 13 bases left between them. DNA of the CDR3: TGCGCCAGCAGCCAAGATTTGGCAGGGGAGGAAAAACTGTTTTTT. This codes for CASSQDLAGEEKLFF.

The chain is built from TRBV29-1 and TRBJ2-3, with a weak D call TRBD2 (6 bases). V was shortened by 3 bases and J by 4 bases, with 23 bases between the two germline ends. The CDR3 runs to 17 residues. The V gene's germline CDR1 is SQVTM and CDR2 ANQGSEA. CDR3 bases: TGCAGCGTTGATCCCTCCCATGGTGCGGGGTACTCAGATACGCAGTATTTT. Residues: CSVDPSHGAGYSDTQYF.

With respect to this clone: At the DNA level, this CDR3 is encoded by other sequences in the same sample as well. This sequence joins TRBV2 and TRBJ1-1, with TRBD1 identical over 8 bases. V lost 5 bases to trimming and J lost 2 bases; unmatched junction nucleotides: 4. The CDR3 runs 14 residues. Germline-derived CDR1 and CDR2 are SNHLY and FYNNEI. DNA for the CDR3: TGTGCCAGCAGTCGGACAGGGCTTAACACTGAAGCTTTCTTT. It encodes CASSRTGLNTEAFF.

The rearrangement uses TRBV6-1 and TRBJ1-2; tentative D call: TRBD1 (5 bases). V was pared by 1 base and J by 2 bases, with 11 bases between. CDR1 is MNHNS and CDR2 is SASEGT in the germline V gene. The length of the CDR3 is 15 residues. The CDR3 DNA reads as TGTGCCAGCAGTGAAGAATGGGGCCACAACTATGGCTACACCTTC. This gives the protein CASSEEWGHNYGYTF.

V usage is TRBV24-1 and J usage is TRBJ2-1; TRBD2 matches at 7 bases. J gave up 3 bases and V 9 bases, and 4 bases lay outside the gene matches. Germline values: CDR1 KGHDR, CDR2 SFDVKD. The CDR3 runs to 13 residues. The CDR3 is CATRGSNYNEQFF. Written as DNA, the CDR3 is TGTGCCACCCGCGGGAGCAACTACAATGAGCAGTTCTTC.

The rearrangement uses TRBV6-1 and TRBJ1-2, with a possible D match to TRBD1 (6 bases). Trimming cost V 3 bases and J 6 bases, with 11 bases left between them. CDR1 MNHNS and CDR2 SASEGT come from the germline V gene. This CDR3 contains 13 residues. In nucleotides, the CDR3 is TGTGCCAGCAGTGACAGGGACACCAATGGCTACACCTTC. It encodes CASSDRDTNGYTF.

For the CDR3, the DNA is TGCAGCGTTGAAGACGGTTTTAACTCCCGGGGAAACACCATATATTTT. Residues: CSVEDGFNSRGNTIYF. V usage is TRBV29-1 and J usage is TRBJ1-3; D gene uncertain. CDR1 is SQVTM and CDR2 is ANQGSEA in the germline V gene. V lost 0 bases and J lost 4, with 16 bases in between. The CDR3 has 16 residues. Full variable domain (remainder filled in from reference TRBV29-1 and TRBJ1-3): SAVISQKPSRDICQRGTSLTIQCQVDSQVTMMFWYRQQPGQSLTLIATANQGSEATYESGFVIDKFPISRPNLTFSTLTVSNMSPEDSSIYLCSVEDGFNSRGNTIYFGEGSWLTVV.

The chain carries TRBV6-5 and TRBJ2-7, with D unclear. V was cut by 0 bases and J by 2 bases, with 11 bases left in between. CDR1 and CDR2 (germline): MNHEY, SVGAGI. CDR3 length: 15 residues. CDR3 DNA sequence: TGTGCCAGCAGTTACTCAGCCTCAAAAACCTACGAGCAGTACTTC. Its translation: CASSYSASKTYEQYF.

This clone turned up a few times. The rearrangement uses TRBV21-1 and TRBJ1-1; the listed D gene, TRBD1, was not tested against the DNA. TRBV21-1 is shown as a pseudogene. The length of the CDR3 is 14 residues. The CDR3 here is CASSKGQVNTEAFF. CDR3 nucleotide sequence: TGTGCCAGCAGCAAAGGACAGGTCAACACTGAAGCTTTCTTT.

The V and J genes are TRBV18 and TRBJ1-5; no clear D gene. V was shortened by 6 bases and J by 0 bases, with 6 bases between the two germline ends. The CDR3 has 13 amino acids. Germline V gives CDR1 KGHSH, CDR2 LQKENI. CDR3 protein: CASSAYSNQPQHF. The CDR3 coding sequence is TGTGCCAGCTCTGCGTATAGCAATCAGCCCCAGCATTTT.

The V call is TRBV6-6, the J call TRBJ2-3; 9 bases map to TRBD2. This CDR3 has 16 residues. J gave up 2 bases and V 6 bases, and 9 bases lay outside the gene matches. Germline CDR1 is MNHNY and CDR2 is SVGAGI (reference sequence). CDR3 coding DNA: TGTGCCAGCAGCCCTGACGTAGCGGGGGCCACAGATACGCAGTATTTT. As protein: CASSPDVAGATDTQYF.

The CDR3 spells CASSFGRVNYGYTF. The CDR3 DNA reads as TGTGCCAGCAGTTTCGGCAGGGTTAACTATGGCTACACCTTC. The chain links TRBV6-2 or TRBV6-3 to TRBJ1-2; possible D gene TRBD1, 5 bases. The CDR3 spans 14 residues. Trimming took off 4 bases at V and 1 base at J, with 10 bases between the two ends. Germline V lookup: CDR1 MNHEY, CDR2 SVGEGT.

The chain uses TRBV19 and TRBJ1-1; no clear D. CDR1 is LNHDA and CDR2 is SQIVND in the germline V gene (reference sequence). The ends were cut back, 6 bases at V and 4 bases at J, with 15 bases in the middle. CDR3 length: 14 amino acids. In nucleotides, the CDR3 is TGTGCCAGTAGGAACGAAGCGGCTCGCACTGAAGCTTTCTTT. Translated, it gives CASRNEAARTEAFF.

This chain links TRBV12-5 with TRBJ1-5, with a weak D call TRBD1 (5 bases). Germline V CDR1 and CDR2: LGHNT, FRNRAP. This CDR3 has 14 residues. V was trimmed by 5 bases and J by 2 bases, leaving 10 bases between them. CDR3: CASGLGQGNQPQHF. The CDR3 nucleotides are TGTGCTAGTGGTCTAGGACAAGGCAATCAGCCCCAGCATTTT.

The gene calls are TRBV7-2 and TRBJ2-7; 7 bases line up with TRBD1. CDR1 and CDR2 (germline): SGHTA, FQGNSA. The CDR3 runs 15 residues. Germline trimming cut 5 bases from V and 0 bases from J; bases unmatched to any gene: 7. This CDR3 reads CASSINRGSSYEQYF. CDR3 nucleotides: TGTGCCAGCAGCATTAACAGGGGAAGCTCCTACGAGCAGTACTTC.

This clone was recorded a few times. The chain has TRBV7-2 and TRBJ2-3, with D unclear. Germline CDR1 reads SGHTA; CDR2 reads FQGNSA. This CDR3 is built from 17 residues. V was cut by 4 bases and J by 1 base, with 18 bases left in between. As DNA, the CDR3 is TGTGCCAGCAGCTCCTCCGTTTGGCGCGGCCGCACAGATACGCAGTATTTT. It codes for CASSSSVWRGRTDTQYF.

This chain links TRBV11-2 with TRBJ2-3, with D possibly matching TRBD2 (6 bases). CDR1 is SGHAT and CDR2 is FQNNGV in the germline V gene. V was shortened by 5 bases and J by 2 bases, with 8 bases between the two germline ends. This CDR3 has 13 amino acids. As DNA, the CDR3 is TGTGCCAGCAGCGGGGGGAACACAGATACGCAGTATTTT. Translating gives CASSGGNTDTQYF.